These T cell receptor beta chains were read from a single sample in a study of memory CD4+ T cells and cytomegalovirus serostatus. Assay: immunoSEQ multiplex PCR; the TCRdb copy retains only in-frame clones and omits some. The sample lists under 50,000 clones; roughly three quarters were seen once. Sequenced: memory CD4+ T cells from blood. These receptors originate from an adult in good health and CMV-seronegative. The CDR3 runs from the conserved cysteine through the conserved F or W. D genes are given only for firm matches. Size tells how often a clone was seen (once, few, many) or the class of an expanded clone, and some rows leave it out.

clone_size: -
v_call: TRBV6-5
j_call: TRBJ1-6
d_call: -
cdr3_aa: CASSYSRSTHNSPLHF
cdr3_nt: TGTGCCAGCAGTTACTCGAGGTCGACCCATAATTCACCCCTCCACTTT

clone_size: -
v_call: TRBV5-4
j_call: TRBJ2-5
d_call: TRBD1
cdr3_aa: CASSLRRGQAETQYF
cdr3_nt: TGTGCCAGCAGCTTGAGAAGGGGGCAGGCGGAGACCCAGTACTTC

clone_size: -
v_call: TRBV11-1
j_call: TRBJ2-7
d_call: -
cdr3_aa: CASSPGPLSYEQYF
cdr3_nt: TGTGCCAGCAGCCCCGGGCCCCTCTCCTACGAGCAGTACTTC

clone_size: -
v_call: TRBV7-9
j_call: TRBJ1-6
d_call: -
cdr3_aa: CASSPQTGRSSPLHF
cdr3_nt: TGTGCCAGCAGCCCTCAGACAGGCCGTAGTTCACCCCTCCACTTT

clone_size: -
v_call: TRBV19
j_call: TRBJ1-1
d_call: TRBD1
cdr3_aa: CASSILQGARTEAFF
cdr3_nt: TGTGCCAGTAGTATATTGCAGGGGGCTCGGACTGAAGCTTTCTTT

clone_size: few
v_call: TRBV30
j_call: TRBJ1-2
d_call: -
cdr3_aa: CAWSVRGSGYTF
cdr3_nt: TGTGCCTGGAGTGTACGGGGGTCCGGCTACACCTTC

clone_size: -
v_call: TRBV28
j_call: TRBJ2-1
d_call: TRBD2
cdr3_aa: CASRDRTSGGSYNEQFF
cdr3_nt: TGTGCCAGCCGCGATAGGACTAGCGGGGGGAGCTACAATGAGCAGTTCTTC

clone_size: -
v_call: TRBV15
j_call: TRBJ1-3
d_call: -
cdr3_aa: CATSRTRASGNTIYF
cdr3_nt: TGTGCCACCAGCAGGACTCGCGCTTCTGGAAACACCATATATTTT

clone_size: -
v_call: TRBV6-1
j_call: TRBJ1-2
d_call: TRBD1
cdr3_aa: CASRSTGGSGYGYTF
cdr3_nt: TGTGCCAGCAGGTCTACAGGGGGCTCGGGCTATGGCTACACCTTC

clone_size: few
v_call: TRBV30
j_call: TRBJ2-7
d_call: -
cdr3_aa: CASRGAANYEQYF
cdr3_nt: TGTGCCTCCAGGGGGGCAGCGAACTACGAGCAGTACTTC

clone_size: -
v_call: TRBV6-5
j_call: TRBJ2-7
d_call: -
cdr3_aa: CASSPPSYEQYF
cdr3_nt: TGTGCCAGCAGTCCCCCGTCCTACGAGCAGTACTTC

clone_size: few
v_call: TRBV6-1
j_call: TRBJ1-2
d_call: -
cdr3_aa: CASRRVYGTGYTF
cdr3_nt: TGTGCCAGCCGGCGGGTTTATGGGACTGGCTACACCTTC

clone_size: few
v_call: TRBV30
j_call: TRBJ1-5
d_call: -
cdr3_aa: CAWSVGGSNQPQHF
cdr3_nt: TGTGCCTGGAGTGTAGGAGGGAGCAATCAGCCCCAGCATTTT

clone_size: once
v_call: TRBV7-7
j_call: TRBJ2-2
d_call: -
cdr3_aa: CASSIRENTGELFF
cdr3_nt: TGTGCCAGCAGCATCCGGGAGAACACCGGGGAGCTGTTTTTT

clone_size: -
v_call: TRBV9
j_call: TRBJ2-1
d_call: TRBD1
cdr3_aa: CASSTRQGAKGEQFF
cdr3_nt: TGTGCCAGCAGCACCCGGCAGGGGGCAAAAGGTGAGCAGTTCTTC

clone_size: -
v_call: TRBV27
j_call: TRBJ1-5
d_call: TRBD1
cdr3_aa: CASSSTGGTGYQPQHF
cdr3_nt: TGTGCCAGCAGTTCCACAGGGGGCACAGGATATCAGCCCCAGCATTTT

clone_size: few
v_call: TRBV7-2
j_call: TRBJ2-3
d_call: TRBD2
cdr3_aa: CASSFLAASTDTQYF
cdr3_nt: TGTGCCAGCAGCTTCCTAGCGGCGTCCACAGATACGCAGTATTTT

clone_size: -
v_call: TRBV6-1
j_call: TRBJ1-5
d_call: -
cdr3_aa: CASSVEGTQPQHF
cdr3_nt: TGTGCCAGCAGTGTTGAGGGTACTCAGCCCCAGCATTTT

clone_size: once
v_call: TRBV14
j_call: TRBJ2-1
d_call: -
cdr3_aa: CASSQGGPYNEQFF
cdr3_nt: TGTGCCAGCAGCCAGGGGGGACCATACAATGAGCAGTTCTTC

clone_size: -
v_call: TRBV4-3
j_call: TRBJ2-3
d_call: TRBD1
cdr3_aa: CASSQAGTGGTDTQYF
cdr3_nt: TGCGCCAGCAGCCAAGCCGGGACAGGCGGCACAGATACGCAGTATTTT

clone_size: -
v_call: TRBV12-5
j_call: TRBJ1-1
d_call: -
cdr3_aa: CASARGWVNTEAFF
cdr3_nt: TGTGCTAGTGCCCGGGGGTGGGTGAACACTGAAGCTTTCTTT

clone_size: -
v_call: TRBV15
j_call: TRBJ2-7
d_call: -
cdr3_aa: CATSRAGGPYEQYF
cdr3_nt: TGTGCCACCAGCAGAGCGGGCGGTCCCTACGAGCAGTACTTC

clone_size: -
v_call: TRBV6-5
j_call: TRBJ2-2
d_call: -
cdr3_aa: CASSLGTGELFF
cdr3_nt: TGTGCCAGCAGTTTAGGGACCGGGGAGCTGTTTTTT

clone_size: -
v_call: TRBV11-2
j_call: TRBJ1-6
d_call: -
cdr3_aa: CASSVTPGVSPLHF
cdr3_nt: TGTGCCAGCAGCGTGACCCCCGGGGTATCACCCCTCCACTTT

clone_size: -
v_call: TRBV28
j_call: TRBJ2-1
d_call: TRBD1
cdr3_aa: CASNNIGTGGNEQFF
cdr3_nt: TGTGCCAGCAACAACATAGGGACAGGGGGCAATGAGCAGTTCTTC

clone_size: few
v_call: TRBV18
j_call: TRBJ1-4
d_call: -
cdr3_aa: CASSPAGTRNEKLFF
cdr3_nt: TGTGCCAGCTCACCTGCCGGGACAAGGAATGAAAAACTGTTTTTT

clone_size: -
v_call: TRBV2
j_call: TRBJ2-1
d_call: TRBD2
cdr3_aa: CASRGGVTHLSSYNEQFF
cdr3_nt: TGTGCCAGCAGGGGGGGGGTGACCCATTTAAGTTCCTACAATGAGCAGTTCTTC

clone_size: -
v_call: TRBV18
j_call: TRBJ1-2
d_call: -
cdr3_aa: CASSPRASRDYGYTF
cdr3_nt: TGTGCCAGCTCACCACGGGCCAGTCGGGACTATGGCTACACCTTC

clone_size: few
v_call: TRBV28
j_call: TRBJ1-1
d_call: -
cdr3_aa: CASSRRGANTEAFF
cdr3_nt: TGTGCCAGCAGCCGCCGGGGGGCGAACACTGAAGCTTTCTTT

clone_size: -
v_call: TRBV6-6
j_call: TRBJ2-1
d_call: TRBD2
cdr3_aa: CASSPGGPNNEQFF
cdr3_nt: TGTGCCAGCAGTCCGGGGGGGCCGAATAATGAGCAGTTCTTC

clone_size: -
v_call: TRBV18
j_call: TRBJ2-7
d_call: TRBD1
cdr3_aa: CASSGQAGYEQYF
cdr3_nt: TGTGCCAGCTCGGGACAGGCCGGCTACGAGCAGTACTTC

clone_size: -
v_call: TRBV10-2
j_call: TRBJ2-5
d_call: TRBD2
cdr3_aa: CASRLAGLVGETQYF
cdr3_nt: TGCGCCAGCAGGCTAGCGGGCCTCGTGGGGGAGACCCAGTACTTC

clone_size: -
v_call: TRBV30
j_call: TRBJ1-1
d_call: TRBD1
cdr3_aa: CAWSVFGQVSTEAFF
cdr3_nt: TGTGCCTGGAGTGTATTTGGACAGGTTAGCACTGAAGCTTTCTTT

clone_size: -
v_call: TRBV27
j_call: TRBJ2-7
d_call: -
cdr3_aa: CASRQAGLGEQYF
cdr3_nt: TGTGCCAGCAGGCAGGCCGGATTGGGAGAGCAGTACTTC

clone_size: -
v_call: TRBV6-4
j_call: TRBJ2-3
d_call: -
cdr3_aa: CASSDGQPTDTQYF
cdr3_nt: TGTGCCAGCAGTGACGGACAACCCACAGATACGCAGTATTTT

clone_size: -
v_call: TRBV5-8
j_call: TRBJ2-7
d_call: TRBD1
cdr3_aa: CASSSPRDRVKQQYF
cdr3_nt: TGTGCCAGCAGCTCGCCGAGGGACAGGGTTAAGCAGCAGTACTTC

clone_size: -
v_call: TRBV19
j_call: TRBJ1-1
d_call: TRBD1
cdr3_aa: CASTLDRDYTEAFF
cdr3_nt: TGTGCCAGTACCTTGGACAGGGATTATACTGAAGCTTTCTTT

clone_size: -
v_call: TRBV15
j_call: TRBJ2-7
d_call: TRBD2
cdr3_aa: CATSRTTPTSGIYEQYF
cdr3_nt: TGTGCCACCAGCAGAACGACTCCGACTAGCGGAATTTACGAGCAGTACTTC

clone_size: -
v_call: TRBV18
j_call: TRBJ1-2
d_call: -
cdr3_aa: CASSPPGARRGAHGYTF
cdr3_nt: TGTGCCAGCTCACCACCCGGAGCCCGGCGGGGAGCGCATGGCTACACCTTC

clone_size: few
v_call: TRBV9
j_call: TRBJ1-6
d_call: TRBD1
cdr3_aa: CASSARDRGGSPLHF
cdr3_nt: TGTGCCAGCTCCGCCCGGGACAGGGGGGGATCACCCCTCCACTTT

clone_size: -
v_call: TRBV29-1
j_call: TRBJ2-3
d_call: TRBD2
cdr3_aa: CSVGGTSRPWKYF
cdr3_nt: TGCAGCGTTGGCGGGACTAGCCGACCTTGGAAGTATTTT

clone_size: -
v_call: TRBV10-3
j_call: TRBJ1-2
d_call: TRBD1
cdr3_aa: CAISDRDRPNYGYTF
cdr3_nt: TGTGCCATCAGTGACAGGGACAGGCCAAACTATGGCTACACCTTC

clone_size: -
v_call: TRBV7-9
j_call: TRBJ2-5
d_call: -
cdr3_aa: CASNPGHGQGTQYF
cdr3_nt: TGTGCCAGCAACCCGGGACATGGGCAAGGGACCCAGTACTTC

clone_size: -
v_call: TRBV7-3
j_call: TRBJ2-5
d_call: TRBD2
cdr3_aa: CASSLGLASGGGETQYF
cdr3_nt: TGTGCCAGCAGCCTAGGCCTCGCTAGCGGGGGAGGAGAGACCCAGTACTTC

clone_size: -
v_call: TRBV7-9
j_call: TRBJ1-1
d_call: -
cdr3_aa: CASSLISAATEAFF
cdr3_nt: TGTGCCAGCAGCTTAATATCGGCGGCCACTGAAGCTTTCTTT

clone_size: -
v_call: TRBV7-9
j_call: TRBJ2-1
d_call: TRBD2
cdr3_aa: CASSLGSGGASEQFF
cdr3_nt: TGTGCCAGCAGCTTAGGGAGCGGGGGGGCATCTGAGCAGTTCTTC

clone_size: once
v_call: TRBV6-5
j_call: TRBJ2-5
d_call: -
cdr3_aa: CASSYRSGGGGETQYF
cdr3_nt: TGTGCCAGCAGTTACCGGTCGGGAGGGGGCGGAGAGACCCAGTACTTC

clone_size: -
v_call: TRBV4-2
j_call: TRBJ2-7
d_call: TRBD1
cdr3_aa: CARGQGAWTYEQYF
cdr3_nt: TGTGCCAGGGGACAGGGGGCCTGGACCTACGAGCAGTACTTC

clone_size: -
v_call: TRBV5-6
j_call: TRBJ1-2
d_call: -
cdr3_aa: CASSGPGENYGYTF
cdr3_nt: TGTGCCAGCAGCGGACCGGGGGAGAACTATGGCTACACCTTC

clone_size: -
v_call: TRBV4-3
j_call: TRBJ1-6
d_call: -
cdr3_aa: CASSRAEDRNSPLHF
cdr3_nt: TGCGCCAGCAGCCGAGCGGAGGACAGAAATTCACCCCTCCACTTT

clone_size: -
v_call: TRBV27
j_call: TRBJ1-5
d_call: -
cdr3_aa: CASSPRRATYQPQHF
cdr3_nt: TGTGCCAGCAGTCCCCGCCGGGCCACCTATCAGCCCCAGCATTTT

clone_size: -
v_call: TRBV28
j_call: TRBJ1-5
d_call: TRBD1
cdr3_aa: CASSSGQGLRGPQHF
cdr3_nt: TGTGCCAGCAGCTCGGGACAGGGGCTCCGGGGGCCCCAGCATTTT

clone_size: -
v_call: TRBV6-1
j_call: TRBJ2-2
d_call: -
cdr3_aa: CASSKERFGDGELFF
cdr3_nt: TGTGCCAGCAGTAAAGAAAGGTTCGGAGACGGGGAGCTGTTTTTT

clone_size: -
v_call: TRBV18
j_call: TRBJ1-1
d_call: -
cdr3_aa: CASSPRRFYMNTEAFF
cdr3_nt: TGTGCCAGCTCACCAAGGAGGTTCTACATGAACACTGAAGCTTTCTTT

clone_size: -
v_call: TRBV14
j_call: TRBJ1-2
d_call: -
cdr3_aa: CASSQIAWEDYGYTF
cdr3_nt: TGTGCCAGCAGCCAAATCGCCTGGGAGGACTATGGCTACACCTTC